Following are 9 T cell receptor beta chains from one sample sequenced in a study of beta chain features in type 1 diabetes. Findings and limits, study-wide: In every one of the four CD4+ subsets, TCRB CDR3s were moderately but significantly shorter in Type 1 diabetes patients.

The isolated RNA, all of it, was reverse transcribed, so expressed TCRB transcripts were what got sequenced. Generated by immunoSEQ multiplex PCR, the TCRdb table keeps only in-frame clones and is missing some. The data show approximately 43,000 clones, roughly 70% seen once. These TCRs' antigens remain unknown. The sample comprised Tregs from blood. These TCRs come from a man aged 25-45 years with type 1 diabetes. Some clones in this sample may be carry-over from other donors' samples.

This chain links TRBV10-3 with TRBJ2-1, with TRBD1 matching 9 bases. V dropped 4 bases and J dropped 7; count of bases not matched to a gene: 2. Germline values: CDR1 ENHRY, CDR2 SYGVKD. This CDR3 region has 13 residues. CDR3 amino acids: CAISVQGANEQFF. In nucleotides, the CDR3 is TGTGCCATCAGTGTACAGGGGGCTAATGAGCAGTTCTTC.

The CDR3 is CASSLDIISYEQYF. CDR3 DNA sequence: TGTGCCAGCAGCTTAGACATCATCTCCTACGAGCAGTACTTC. The rearrangement links TRBV11-2 to TRBJ2-7; D unresolved. V was pared by 0 bases and J by 0 bases, with 6 bases between. This CDR3 spans 14 amino acids. Germline assignment: CDR1 SGHAT and CDR2 FQNNGV.

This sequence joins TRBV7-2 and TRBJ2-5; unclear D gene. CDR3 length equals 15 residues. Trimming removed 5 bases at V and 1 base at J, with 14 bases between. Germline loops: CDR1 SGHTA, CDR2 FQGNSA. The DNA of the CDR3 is TGTGCCAGCAGCCCCCAGGCAGCACCCCAAGAGACCCAGTACTTC. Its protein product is CASSPQAAPQETQYF. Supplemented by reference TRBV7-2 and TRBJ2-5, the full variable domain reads GAGVSQSPSNKVTEKGKDVELRCDPISGHTALYWYRQSLGQGLEFLIYFQGNSAPDKSGLPSDRFSAERTGGSVSTLTIQRTQQEDSAVYLCASSPQAAPQETQYFGPGTRLLVL.

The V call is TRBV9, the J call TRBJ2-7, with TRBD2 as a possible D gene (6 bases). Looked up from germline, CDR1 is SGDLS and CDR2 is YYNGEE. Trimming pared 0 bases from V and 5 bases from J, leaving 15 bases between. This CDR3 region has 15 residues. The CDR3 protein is CASSVGGGLLDEQYF. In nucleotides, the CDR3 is TGTGCCAGCAGCGTAGGGGGAGGCCTCCTCGACGAGCAGTACTTC. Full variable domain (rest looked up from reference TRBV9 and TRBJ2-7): DSGVTQTPKHLITATGQRVTLRCSPRSGDLSVYWYQQSLDQGLQFLIQYYNGEERAKGNILERFSAQQFPDLHSELNLSSLELGDSALYFCASSVGGGLLDEQYFGPGTRLTVT.

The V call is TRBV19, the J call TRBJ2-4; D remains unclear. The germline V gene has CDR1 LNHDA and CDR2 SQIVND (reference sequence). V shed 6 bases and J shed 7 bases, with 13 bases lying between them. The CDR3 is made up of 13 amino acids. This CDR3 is CASSRSLWNIQYF. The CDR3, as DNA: TGTGCCAGTAGCAGATCGCTCTGGAACATTCAGTACTTC.

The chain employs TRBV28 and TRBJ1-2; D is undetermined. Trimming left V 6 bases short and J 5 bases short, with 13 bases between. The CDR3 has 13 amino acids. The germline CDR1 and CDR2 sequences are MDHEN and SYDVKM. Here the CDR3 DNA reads TGTGCCAGCAGCTTACCGGTCGAATATGGCTACACCTTC. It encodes CASSLPVEYGYTF.

In nucleotides, the CDR3 is TGCGCCATCGCCCCGGGACTTCACAATGAGCAGTTCTTC. Its translation: CAIAPGLHNEQFF. The chain recombines TRBV4-1 with TRBJ2-1; TRBD2 is a possible D gene (6 bases). The CDR3 contains 13 residues. Germline lookup yields CDR1 MGHRA and CDR2 YSYEKL. Deletions cut 10 bases from V and 5 bases from J, with 15 bases between.

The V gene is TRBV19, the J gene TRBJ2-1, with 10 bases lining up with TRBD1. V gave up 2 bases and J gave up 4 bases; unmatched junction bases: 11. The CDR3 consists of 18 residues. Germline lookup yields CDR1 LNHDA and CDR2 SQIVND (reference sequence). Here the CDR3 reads CASSILPGQGPVYNEQFF. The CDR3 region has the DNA TGTGCCAGTAGTATACTGCCGGGACAGGGGCCAGTGTACAATGAGCAGTTCTTC.

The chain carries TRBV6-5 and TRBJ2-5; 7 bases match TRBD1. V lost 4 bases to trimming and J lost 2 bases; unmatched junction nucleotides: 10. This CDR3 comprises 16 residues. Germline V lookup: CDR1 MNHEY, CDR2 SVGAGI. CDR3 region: CASSLTGFGRQETQYF. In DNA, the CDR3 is TGTGCCAGCAGTTTGACAGGGTTTGGAAGGCAAGAGACCCAGTACTTC.